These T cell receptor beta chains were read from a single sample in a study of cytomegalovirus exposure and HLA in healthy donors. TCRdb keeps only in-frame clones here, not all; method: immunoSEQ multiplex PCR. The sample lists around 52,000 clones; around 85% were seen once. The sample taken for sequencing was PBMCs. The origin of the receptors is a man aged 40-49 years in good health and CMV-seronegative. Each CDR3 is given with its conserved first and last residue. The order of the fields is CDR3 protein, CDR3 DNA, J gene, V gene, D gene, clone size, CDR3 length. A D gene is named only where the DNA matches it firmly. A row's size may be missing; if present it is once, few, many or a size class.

CDR3 protein: CASSLPESLETNYGYTF; CDR3 DNA: TGCGCCAGCAGCTTGCCGGAAAGTCTAGAAACTAACTATGGCTACACCTTC; J gene: TRBJ1-2; V gene: TRBV5-1; D gene: NA; clone size: NA; CDR3 length: 17
CDR3 protein: CASSVVVPYEQYF; CDR3 DNA: TGTGCCAGCAGTGTGGTAGTTCCCTACGAGCAGTACTTC; J gene: TRBJ2-7; V gene: TRBV28; D gene: NA; clone size: NA; CDR3 length: 13
CDR3 protein: CASSLLNTEAFF; CDR3 DNA: TGTGCCAGTAGTTTATTGAACACTGAAGCTTTCTTT; J gene: TRBJ1-1; V gene: TRBV19; D gene: NA; clone size: NA; CDR3 length: 12
CDR3 protein: CASSQTGVWTNEQFF; CDR3 DNA: TGTGCCAGCAGCCAGACAGGGGTGTGGACCAATGAGCAGTTCTTC; J gene: TRBJ2-1; V gene: TRBV7-2; D gene: TRBD1; clone size: NA; CDR3 length: 15
CDR3 protein: CASSTQGSIYYGYTF; CDR3 DNA: TGTGCCAGTAGTACCCAGGGATCCATCTACTATGGCTACACCTTC; J gene: TRBJ1-2; V gene: TRBV19; D gene: NA; clone size: NA; CDR3 length: 15
CDR3 protein: CASSLGRGRDGEKLFF; CDR3 DNA: TGTGCCAGCAGCTTAGGAAGGGGCAGGGATGGTGAAAAACTGTTTTTT; J gene: TRBJ1-4; V gene: TRBV11-2; D gene: NA; clone size: once; CDR3 length: 16
CDR3 protein: CASSPAGSYGYTF; CDR3 DNA: TGTGCCAGCAGCCCGGCGGGTAGCTATGGCTACACCTTC; J gene: TRBJ1-2; V gene: TRBV7-9; D gene: NA; clone size: once; CDR3 length: 13
CDR3 protein: CASSVASTNEQFF; CDR3 DNA: TGTGCCAGCAGTGTAGCCAGCACCAATGAGCAGTTCTTC; J gene: TRBJ2-1; V gene: TRBV6-4; D gene: NA; clone size: once; CDR3 length: 13
CDR3 protein: CASSPRTGEGNTIYF; CDR3 DNA: TGTGCCAGCAGCCCAAGGACAGGGGAGGGAAACACCATATATTTT; J gene: TRBJ1-3; V gene: TRBV7-2; D gene: TRBD1; clone size: NA; CDR3 length: 15
CDR3 protein: CASSSPRRNNEQFF; CDR3 DNA: TGTGCCAGCAGCTCCCCGCGGCGGAACAATGAGCAGTTCTTC; J gene: TRBJ2-1; V gene: TRBV5-4; D gene: NA; clone size: NA; CDR3 length: 14